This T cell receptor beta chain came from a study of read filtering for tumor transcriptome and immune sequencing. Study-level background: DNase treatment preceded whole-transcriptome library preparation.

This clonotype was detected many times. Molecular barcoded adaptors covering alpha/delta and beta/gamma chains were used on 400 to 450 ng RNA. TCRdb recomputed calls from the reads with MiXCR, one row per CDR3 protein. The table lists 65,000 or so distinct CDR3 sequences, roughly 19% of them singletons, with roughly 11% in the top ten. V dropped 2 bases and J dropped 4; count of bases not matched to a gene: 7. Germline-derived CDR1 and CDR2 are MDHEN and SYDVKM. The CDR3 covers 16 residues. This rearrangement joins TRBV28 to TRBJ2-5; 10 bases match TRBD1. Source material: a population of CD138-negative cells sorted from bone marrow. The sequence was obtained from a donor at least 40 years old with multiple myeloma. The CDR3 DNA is TGTGCCAGCAGTTTAGCCCCGGGACAGGGGTTAGAGACCCAGTACTTC. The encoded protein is CASSLAPGQGLETQYF.